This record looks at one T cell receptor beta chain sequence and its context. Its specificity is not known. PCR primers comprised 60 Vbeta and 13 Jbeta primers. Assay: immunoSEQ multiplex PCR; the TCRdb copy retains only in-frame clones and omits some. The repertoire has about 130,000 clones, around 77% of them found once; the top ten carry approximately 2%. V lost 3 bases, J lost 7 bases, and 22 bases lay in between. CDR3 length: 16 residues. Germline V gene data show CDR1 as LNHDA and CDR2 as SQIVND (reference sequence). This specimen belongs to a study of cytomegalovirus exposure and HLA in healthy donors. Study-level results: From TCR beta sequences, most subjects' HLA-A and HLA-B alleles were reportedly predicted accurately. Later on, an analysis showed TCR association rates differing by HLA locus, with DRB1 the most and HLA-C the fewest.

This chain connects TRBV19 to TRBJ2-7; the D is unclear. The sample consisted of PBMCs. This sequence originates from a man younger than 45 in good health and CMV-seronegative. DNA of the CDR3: TGTGCCAGTAGTATCTCCGTGTGGCGGTCGCCTGGGGAGCAGTACTTC. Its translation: CASSISVWRSPGEQYF.